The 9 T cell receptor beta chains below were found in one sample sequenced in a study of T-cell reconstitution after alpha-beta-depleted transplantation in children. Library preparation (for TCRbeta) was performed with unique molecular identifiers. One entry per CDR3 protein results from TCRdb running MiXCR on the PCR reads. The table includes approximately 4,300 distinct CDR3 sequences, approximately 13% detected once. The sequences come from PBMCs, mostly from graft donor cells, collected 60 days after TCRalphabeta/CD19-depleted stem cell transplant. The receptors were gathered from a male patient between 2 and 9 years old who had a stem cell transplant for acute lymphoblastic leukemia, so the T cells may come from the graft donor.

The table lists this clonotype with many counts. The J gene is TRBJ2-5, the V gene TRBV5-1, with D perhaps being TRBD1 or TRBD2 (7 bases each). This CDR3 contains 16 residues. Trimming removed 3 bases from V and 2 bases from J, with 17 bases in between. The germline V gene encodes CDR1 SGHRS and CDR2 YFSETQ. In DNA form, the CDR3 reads TGCGCCAGCAGCTGGGGGGGACAGATAGTACAAGAGACCCAGTACTTC. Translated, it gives CASSWGGQIVQETQYF. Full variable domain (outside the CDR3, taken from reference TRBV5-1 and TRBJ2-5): KAGVTQTPRYLIKTRGQQVTLSCSPISGHRSVSWYQQTPGQGLQFLFEYFSETQRNKGNFPGRFSGRQFSNSRSEMNVSTLELGDSALYLCASSWGGQIVQETQYFGPGTRLLVL.

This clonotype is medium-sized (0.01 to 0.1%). The CDR3 nucleotides read TGCGCCAGCAGCCAATGGACAGAAATTAACTATGGCTACACCTTC. Its translation is CASSQWTEINYGYTF. The rearrangement uses TRBV4-3 and TRBJ1-2, with D possibly being TRBD1 (6 bases). V gave up 2 bases and J gave up 1 base, with 11 bases separating them. CDR3 size: 15 residues. The germline CDR1 and CDR2 sequences are LGHNA and YSLEER.

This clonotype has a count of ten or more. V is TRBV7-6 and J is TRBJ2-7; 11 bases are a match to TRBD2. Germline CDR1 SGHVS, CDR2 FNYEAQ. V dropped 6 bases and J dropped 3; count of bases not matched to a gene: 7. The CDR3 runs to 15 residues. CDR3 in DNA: TGTGCCAGCAGTCTAGCTAGCGGGGGGCTCTACGAGCAGTACTTC. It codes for CASSLASGGLYEQYF. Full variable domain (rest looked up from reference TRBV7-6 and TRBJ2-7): GAGVSQSPRYKVTKRGQDVALRCDPISGHVSLYWYRQALGQGPEFLTYFNYEAQQDKSGLPNDRFSAERPEGSISTLTIQRTEQRDSAMYRCASSLASGGLYEQYFGPGTRLTVT.

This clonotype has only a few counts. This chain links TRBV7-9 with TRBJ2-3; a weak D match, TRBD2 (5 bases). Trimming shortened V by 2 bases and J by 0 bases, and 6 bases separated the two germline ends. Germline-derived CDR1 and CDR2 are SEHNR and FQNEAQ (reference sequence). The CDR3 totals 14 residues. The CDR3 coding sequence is TGTGCCAGCAGCTTAAGCGGAAGCACAGATACGCAGTATTTT. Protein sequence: CASSLSGSTDTQYF.

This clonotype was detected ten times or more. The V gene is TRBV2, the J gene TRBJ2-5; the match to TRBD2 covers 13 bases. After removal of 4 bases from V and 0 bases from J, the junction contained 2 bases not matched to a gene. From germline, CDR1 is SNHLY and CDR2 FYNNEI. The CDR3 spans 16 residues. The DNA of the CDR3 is TGTGCCAGCAGTGGGACTAGCGGGGGTTACCAAGAGACCCAGTACTTC. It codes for CASSGTSGGYQETQYF.

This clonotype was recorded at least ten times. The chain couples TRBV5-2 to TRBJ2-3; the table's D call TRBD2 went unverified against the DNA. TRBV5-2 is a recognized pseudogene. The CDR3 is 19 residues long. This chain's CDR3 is CAMGPGLSGAGLITDTQYF. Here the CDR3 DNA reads TGTGCCATGGGCCCCGGGCTTAGCGGGGCAGGATTAATCACAGATACGCAGTATTTT.

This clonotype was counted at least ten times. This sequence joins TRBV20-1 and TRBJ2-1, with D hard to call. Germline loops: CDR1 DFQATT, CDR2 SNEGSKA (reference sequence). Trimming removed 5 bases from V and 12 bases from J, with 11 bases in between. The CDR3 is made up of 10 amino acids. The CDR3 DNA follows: TGCAGTGCTTTCGCCGTGGGGCAGTTCTTC. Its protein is CSAFAVGQFF.

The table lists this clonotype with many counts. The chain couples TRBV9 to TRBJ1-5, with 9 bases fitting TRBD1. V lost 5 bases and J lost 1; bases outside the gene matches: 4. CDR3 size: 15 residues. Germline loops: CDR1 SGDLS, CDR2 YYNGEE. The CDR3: CASSPGQGSNQPQHF. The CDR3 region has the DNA TGTGCCAGCAGTCCCGGACAGGGGAGCAATCAGCCCCAGCATTTT.

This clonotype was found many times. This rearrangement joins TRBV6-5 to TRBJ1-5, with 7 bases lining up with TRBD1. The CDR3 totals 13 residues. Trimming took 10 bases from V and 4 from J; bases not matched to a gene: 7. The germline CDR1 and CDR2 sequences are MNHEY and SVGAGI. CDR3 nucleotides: TGTGCCACCCTTAACAGGGGTAATCAGCCCCAGCATTTT. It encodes CATLNRGNQPQHF.